Reported below is one T cell receptor beta chain. Its antigen remains unknown. These data belong to a study of T cells in localized non-small cell lung cancer. Study outcomes and limitations: Uninvolved adjacent lung had the highest recorded T cell clonality, with tumor below it. Because researchers sequenced only one region of the tumor, heterogeneity is still possible.

Germline trimming cut 4 bases from V and 3 bases from J; bases unmatched to any gene: 9. Germline CDR1 is LNHDA and CDR2 is SQIVND (reference sequence). The CDR3 is 15 amino acids. The assay was immunoSEQ multiplex PCR, and TCRdb's table has in-frame clones only and misses some. The sample lists tens of thousands of clones; roughly 89% were seen once. The sequence was obtained from a female donor older than 55 with stage I lung adenocarcinoma. V and J are TRBV19 and TRBJ2-7, with 7 bases aligning to TRBD1. Here the sequenced sample was peripheral blood, taken before any cancer treatment. This CDR3 reads CASSTPTGNFYEQYF. The CDR3 bases are TGTGCCAGTAGTACTCCGACAGGGAATTTCTACGAGCAGTACTTC.